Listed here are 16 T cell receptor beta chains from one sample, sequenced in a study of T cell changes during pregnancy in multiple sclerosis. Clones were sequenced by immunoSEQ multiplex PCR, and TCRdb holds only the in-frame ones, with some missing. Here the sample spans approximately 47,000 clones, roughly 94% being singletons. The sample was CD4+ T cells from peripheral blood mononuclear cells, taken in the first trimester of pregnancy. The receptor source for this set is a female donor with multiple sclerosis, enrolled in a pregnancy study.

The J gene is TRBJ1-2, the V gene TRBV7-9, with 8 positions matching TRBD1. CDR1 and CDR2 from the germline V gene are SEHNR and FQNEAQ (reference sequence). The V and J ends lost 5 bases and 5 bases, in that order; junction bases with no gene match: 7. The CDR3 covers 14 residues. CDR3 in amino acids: CASSVGQGSYGYTF. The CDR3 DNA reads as TGTGCCAGCAGCGTAGGACAGGGCTCTTATGGCTACACCTTC.

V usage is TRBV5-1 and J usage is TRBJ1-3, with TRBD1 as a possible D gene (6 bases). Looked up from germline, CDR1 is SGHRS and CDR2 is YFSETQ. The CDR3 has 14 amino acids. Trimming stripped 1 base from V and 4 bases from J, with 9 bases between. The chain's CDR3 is CASSLKGGGNTIYF. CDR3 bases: TGCGCCAGCAGCTTGAAGGGGGGGGGAAACACCATATATTTT. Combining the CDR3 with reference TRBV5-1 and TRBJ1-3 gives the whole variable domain KAGVTQTPRYLIKTRGQQVTLSCSPISGHRSVSWYQQTPGQGLQFLFEYFSETQRNKGNFPGRFSGRQFSNSRSEMNVSTLELGDSALYLCASSLKGGGNTIYFGEGSWLTVV.

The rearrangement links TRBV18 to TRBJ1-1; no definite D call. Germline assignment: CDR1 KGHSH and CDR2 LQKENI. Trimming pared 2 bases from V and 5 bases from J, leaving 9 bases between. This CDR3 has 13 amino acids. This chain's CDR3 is CASSPAPGTEAFF. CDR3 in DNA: TGTGCCAGCTCACCAGCCCCGGGGACTGAAGCTTTCTTT.

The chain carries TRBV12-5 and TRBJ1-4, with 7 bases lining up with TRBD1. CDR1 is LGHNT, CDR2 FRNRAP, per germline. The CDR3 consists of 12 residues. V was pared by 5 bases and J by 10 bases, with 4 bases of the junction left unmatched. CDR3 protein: CASGPAGGKLFF. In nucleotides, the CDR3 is TGTGCTAGTGGTCCTGCAGGGGGAAAACTGTTTTTT.

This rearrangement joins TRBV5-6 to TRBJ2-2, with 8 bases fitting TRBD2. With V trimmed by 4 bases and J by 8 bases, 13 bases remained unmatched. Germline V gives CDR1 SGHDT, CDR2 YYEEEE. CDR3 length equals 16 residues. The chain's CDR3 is CASSNLGLAGSGELFF. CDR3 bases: TGTGCCAGCAGCAACTTGGGCCTAGCGGGTTCTGGGGAGCTGTTTTTT.

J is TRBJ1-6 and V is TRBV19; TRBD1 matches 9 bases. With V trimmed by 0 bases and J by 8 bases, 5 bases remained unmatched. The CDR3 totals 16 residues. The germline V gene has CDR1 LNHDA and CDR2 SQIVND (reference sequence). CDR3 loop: CASSIERRDRDSPLHF. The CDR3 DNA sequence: TGTGCCAGTAGTATAGAGCGCCGGGACAGGGATTCACCCCTCCACTTT.

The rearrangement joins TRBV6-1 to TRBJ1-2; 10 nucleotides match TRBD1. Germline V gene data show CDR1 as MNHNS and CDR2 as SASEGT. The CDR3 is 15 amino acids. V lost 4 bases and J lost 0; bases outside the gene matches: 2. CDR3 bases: TGTGCCAGCAGTGTTGGGACAGGGGCTAACTATGGCTACACCTTC. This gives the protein CASSVGTGANYGYTF.

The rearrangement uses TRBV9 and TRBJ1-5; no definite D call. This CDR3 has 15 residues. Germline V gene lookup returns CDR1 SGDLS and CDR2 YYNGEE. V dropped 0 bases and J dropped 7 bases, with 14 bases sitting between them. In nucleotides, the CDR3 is TGTGCCAGCAGCGTAGACCCCTCGGTACAGCAGCCCCAGCATTTT. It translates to CASSVDPSVQQPQHF.

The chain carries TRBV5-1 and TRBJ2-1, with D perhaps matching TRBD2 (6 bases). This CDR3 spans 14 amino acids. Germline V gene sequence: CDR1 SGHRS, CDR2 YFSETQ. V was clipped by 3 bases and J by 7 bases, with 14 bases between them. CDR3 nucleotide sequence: TGCGCCAGCAGCTCAGGACTAAACGGGAATGAGCAGTTCTTC. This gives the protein CASSSGLNGNEQFF.

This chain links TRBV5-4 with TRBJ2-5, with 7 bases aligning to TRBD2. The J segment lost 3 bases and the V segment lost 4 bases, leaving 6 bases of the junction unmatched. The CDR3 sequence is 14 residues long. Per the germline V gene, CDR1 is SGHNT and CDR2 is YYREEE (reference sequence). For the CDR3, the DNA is TGTGCCAGCAGCAGAGCGGGGAGAAAAGAGACCCAGTACTTC. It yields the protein CASSRAGRKETQYF.

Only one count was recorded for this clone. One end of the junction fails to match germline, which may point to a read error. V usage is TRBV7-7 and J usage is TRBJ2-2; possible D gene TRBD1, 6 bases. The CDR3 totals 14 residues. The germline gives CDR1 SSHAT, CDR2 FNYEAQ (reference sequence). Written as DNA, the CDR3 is TGTGCTAGCACTTATGACAGGTCTCTCGGGGAGCTGTTTTTT. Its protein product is CASTYDRSLGELFF.

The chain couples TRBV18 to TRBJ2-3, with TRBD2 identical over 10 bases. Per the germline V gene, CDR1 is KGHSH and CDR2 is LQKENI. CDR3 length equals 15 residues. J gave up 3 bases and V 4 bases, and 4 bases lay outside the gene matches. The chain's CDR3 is CASSLLAGKTDTQYF. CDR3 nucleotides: TGTGCCAGCTCACTACTAGCGGGAAAAACAGATACGCAGTATTTT.

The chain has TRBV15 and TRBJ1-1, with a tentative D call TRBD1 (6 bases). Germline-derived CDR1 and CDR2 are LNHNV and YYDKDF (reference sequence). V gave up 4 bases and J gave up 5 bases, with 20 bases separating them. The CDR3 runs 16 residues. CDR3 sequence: CATSTRDKPGRTEAFF. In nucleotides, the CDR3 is TGTGCCACCAGCACCCGGGACAAACCAGGACGGACTGAAGCTTTCTTT.

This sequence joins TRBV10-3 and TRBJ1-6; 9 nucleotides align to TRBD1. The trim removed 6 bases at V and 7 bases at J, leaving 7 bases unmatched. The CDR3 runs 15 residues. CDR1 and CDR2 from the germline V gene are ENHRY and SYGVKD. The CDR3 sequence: CAISGDRGKNSPLHF. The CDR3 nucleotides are TGTGCCATCAGCGGAGACAGGGGGAAGAATTCACCCCTCCACTTT.

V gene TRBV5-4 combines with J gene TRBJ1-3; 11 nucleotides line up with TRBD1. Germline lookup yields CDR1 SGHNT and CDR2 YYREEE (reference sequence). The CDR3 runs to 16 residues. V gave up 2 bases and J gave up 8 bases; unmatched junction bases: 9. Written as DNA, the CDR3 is TGTGCCAGCAGCTTCGGACAGGGGGCGATATCAGACACCATATATTTT. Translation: CASSFGQGAISDTIYF.

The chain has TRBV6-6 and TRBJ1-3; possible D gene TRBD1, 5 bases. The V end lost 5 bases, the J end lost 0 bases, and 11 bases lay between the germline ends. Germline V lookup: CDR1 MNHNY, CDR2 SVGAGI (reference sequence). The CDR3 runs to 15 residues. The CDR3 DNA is TGTGCCAGCAGTCCCCTAGGGGCCTCTGGAAACACCATATATTTT. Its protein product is CASSPLGASGNTIYF.